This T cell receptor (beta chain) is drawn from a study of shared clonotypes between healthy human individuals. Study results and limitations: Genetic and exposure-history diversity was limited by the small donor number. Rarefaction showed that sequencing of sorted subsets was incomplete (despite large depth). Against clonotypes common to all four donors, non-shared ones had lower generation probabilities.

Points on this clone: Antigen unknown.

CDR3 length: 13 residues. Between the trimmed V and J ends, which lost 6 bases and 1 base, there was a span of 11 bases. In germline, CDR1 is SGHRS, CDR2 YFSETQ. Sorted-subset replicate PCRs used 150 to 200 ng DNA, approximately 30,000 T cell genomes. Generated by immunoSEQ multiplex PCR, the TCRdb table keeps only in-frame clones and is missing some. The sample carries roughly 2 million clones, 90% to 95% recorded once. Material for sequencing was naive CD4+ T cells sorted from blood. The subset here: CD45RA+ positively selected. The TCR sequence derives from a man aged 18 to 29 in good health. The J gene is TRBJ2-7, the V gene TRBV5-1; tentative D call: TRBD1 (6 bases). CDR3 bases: TGCGCCAGCAACCGGGACACTTCCTACGAGCAGTACTTC. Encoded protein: CASNRDTSYEQYF. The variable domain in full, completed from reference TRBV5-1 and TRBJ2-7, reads KAGVTQTPRYLIKTRGQQVTLSCSPISGHRSVSWYQQTPGQGLQFLFEYFSETQRNKGNFPGRFSGRQFSNSRSEMNVSTLELGDSALYLCASNRDTSYEQYFGPGTRLTVT.